These 21 T cell receptor beta chains share one sample of origin, sequenced in a study of CD8 T cells in ankylosing spondylitis. Study observations and caveats: A TCR beta motif made of eight highly homologous variants seemed typical of ankylosing spondylitis blood.

MiXCR, applied by TCRdb to the 5' RACE reads, yields one record per CDR3 protein. The table includes hundreds of thousands of distinct CDR3 sequences, roughly a quarter detected once. Their recognized antigens are unknown. The sequenced material came from blood, either unsorted or a sorted T cell fraction (not recorded which). All receptors come from a male donor with ankylosing spondylitis.

This clonotype was seen just once. The rearrangement joins TRBV3-1 to TRBJ2-3, with 8 bases aligning to TRBD2. Germline V CDR1 and CDR2: LGHDT, YNNKEL (reference sequence). The CDR3 has 16 residues. Trimming cost V 4 bases and J 8 bases; bases outside gene matches: 14. In nucleotides, the CDR3 is TGTGCCAGCAGCCCTTCCAGCGGGAGAGGTTTGGGTACGCAGTATTTT. It codes for CASSPSSGRGLGTQYF.

This chain uses TRBV10-2 with TRBJ1-6, with D unresolved. V was clipped by 5 bases and J by 11 bases, with 25 bases between them. The V gene's germline CDR1 is WSHSY and CDR2 SAAADI. The CDR3 runs 17 residues. CDR3 sequence (DNA): TGCGCCAGCAGTCAGTTCGGTCGGCGGTCTACGGGGACACCCCTCCACTTT. This codes for CASSQFGRRSTGTPLHF.

There are many counts of this clonotype. The rearrangement links TRBV24-1 to TRBJ2-1; 10 bases align to TRBD1. CDR1 KGHDR and CDR2 SFDVKD come from the germline V gene. The CDR3 has 15 amino acids. V gave up 1 base and J gave up 6 bases; unmatched junction bases: 2. CDR3: CATSDLRTGGNEQFF. CDR3 nucleotides: TGTGCCACCAGTGATTTAAGGACAGGGGGCAATGAGCAGTTCTTC.

CDR3 DNA: TGTGCCAGCAGCTTTAAAGTACGAGAGACCCAGTACTTC. It yields the protein CASSFKVRETQYF. The gene calls are TRBV7-2 and TRBJ2-5, with D unresolved. V gave up 3 bases and J gave up 4 bases, with 9 bases separating them. CDR1 and CDR2 (germline): SGHTA, FQGNSA. The CDR3 runs to 13 residues.

This chain uses TRBV18 with TRBJ2-3, with D hard to call. Per germline, CDR1 KGHSH and CDR2 LQKENI. This CDR3 comprises 13 residues. With 4 bases removed from V and 5 bases from J, the gap between germline ends came to 10 bases. DNA of the CDR3: TGTGCCAGCTCACAATCCCGCGGAGATACGCAGTATTTT. It translates to CASSQSRGDTQYF.

This chain uses TRBV24-1 with TRBJ2-2; 8 bases are shared with TRBD2. The CDR3 spans 16 residues. After removal of 5 bases from V and 3 bases from J, the junction contained 7 bases not matched to a gene. Germline V gene lookup returns CDR1 KGHDR and CDR2 SFDVKD. The CDR3 sequence: CATSVPGGVYTGELFF. The CDR3 region has the DNA TGTGCCACCAGTGTGCCGGGAGGGGTTTACACCGGGGAGCTGTTTTTT.

Here the CDR3 DNA reads TGCGCCAGCAGTAACCCGGGACAGGCTGTTCAAGAGGGTGAGCAGTTCTTC. Its protein product is CASSNPGQAVQEGEQFF. The chain carries TRBV10-2 and TRBJ2-1; 8 bases fit TRBD1. The germline V gene has CDR1 WSHSY and CDR2 SAAADI. J gave up 9 bases and V 5 bases, and 18 bases lay outside the gene matches. CDR3 length equals 17 residues.

The chain joins TRBV20-1 to TRBJ2-1; a possible D gene is TRBD2 (5 bases). This CDR3 has 13 amino acids. The germline V gene has CDR1 DFQATT and CDR2 SNEGSKA (reference sequence). The germline V and J ends were trimmed by 5 bases and 3 bases, with 11 bases remaining between them. DNA for the CDR3: TGCAGTGCTCCTACTAGTGTCTACAATGAGCAGTTCTTC. It specifies CSAPTSVYNEQFF.

The chain has TRBV19 and TRBJ2-3, with 9 bases identical to TRBD2. Trimming took 7 bases from V and 5 from J; bases not matched to a gene: 7. Germline CDR1 reads LNHDA; CDR2 reads SQIVND (reference sequence). The CDR3 contains 14 residues. The DNA for the CDR3 is TGTGCCAGTATCGGCGGGAGGGCAGGAGATACGCAGTATTTT. Translation gives CASIGGRAGDTQYF. The variable domain in full, with the rest retrieved from reference TRBV19 and TRBJ2-3, is DGGITQSPKYLFRKEGQNVTLSCEQNLNHDAMYWYRQDPGQGLRLIYYSQIVNDFQKGDIAEGYSVSREKKESFPLTVTSAQKNPTAFYLCASIGGRAGDTQYFGPGTRLTVL.

The J gene is TRBJ2-6, the V gene TRBV5-1, with TRBD1 matching over 10 bases. The CDR3 runs 17 residues. The germline gives CDR1 SGHRS, CDR2 YFSETQ. V lost 4 bases and J lost 3; bases outside the gene matches: 7. Here the CDR3 reads CASSPGTGAIGANVLTF. The DNA of the CDR3 is TGCGCCAGCAGCCCCGGGACAGGGGCAATTGGGGCCAACGTCCTGACTTTC.

V is TRBV21-1 and J is TRBJ2-2; TRBD2, the table's D call, was not compared with the DNA. TRBV21-1 is a pseudogene. This CDR3 comprises 19 residues. CDR3 coding DNA: TGTGCCAGCAGCAAAGTTGGGCTAGCGGAGGACGCGAACACCGGGGAGCTGTTTTTT. It specifies CASSKVGLAEDANTGELFF.

The chain is built from TRBV3-1 and TRBJ1-4; D uncertain. In germline, CDR1 is LGHDT, CDR2 YNNKEL (reference sequence). V was pared by 1 base and J by 8 bases, with 11 bases between. The CDR3 totals 14 residues. The CDR3 loop reads CASSQVFLGEKLFF. The CDR3 region has the DNA TGTGCCAGCAGCCAAGTTTTCCTTGGGGAAAAACTGTTTTTT.

This clonotype was seen a handful of times. The J gene is TRBJ1-5, the V gene TRBV20-1; maybe TRBD1 (6 bases). The CDR3 is made up of 14 amino acids. Germline V gene data show CDR1 as DFQATT and CDR2 as SNEGSKA (reference sequence). Deletions cut 6 bases from V and 11 bases from J, with 23 bases between. This CDR3 reads CSAFLQGRFLAQHF. The CDR3 DNA sequence: TGCAGTGCCTTTTTACAGGGCCGATTCTTGGCCCAGCATTTT.

This clonotype occurred many times. This chain links TRBV12-3 or TRBV12-4 with TRBJ2-5; unclear D gene. Trimming took 4 bases from V and 5 from J, leaving 5 bases between them. This CDR3 comprises 11 residues. This CDR3 reads CASSSWETQYF. CDR3 nucleotides: TGTGCCAGCAGTTCTTGGGAGACCCAGTACTTC.

The chain uses TRBV10-3 and TRBJ1-5, with TRBD1 identical over 9 bases. With V trimmed by 4 bases and J by 7 bases, 5 bases remained unmatched. The germline gives CDR1 ENHRY, CDR2 SYGVKD. This CDR3 has 14 residues. The CDR3 here is CAISGGQGFQPQHF. CDR3 DNA sequence: TGTGCCATCAGTGGAGGACAGGGGTTCCAGCCCCAGCATTTT.

In this sample, this clonotype turned up a few times. The rearrangement joins TRBV12-5 to TRBJ1-3, with no clear D. This CDR3 has 12 residues. V was clipped by 5 bases and J by 3 bases, with 5 bases between them. The V gene's germline CDR1 is LGHNT and CDR2 FRNRAP. The CDR3 loop is CASGTGGNTIYF. In nucleotides, the CDR3 is TGTGCTAGTGGTACCGGTGGAAACACCATATATTTT. Looking up the rest from reference TRBV12-5 and TRBJ1-3 gives the full variable domain: DARVTQTPRHKVTEMGQEVTMRCQPILGHNTVFWYRQTMMQGLELLAYFRNRAPLDDSGMPKDRFSAEMPDATLATLKIQPSEPRDSAVYFCASGTGGNTIYFGEGSWLTVV.

The chain joins TRBV12-3 or TRBV12-4 to TRBJ1-6, with D possibly TRBD1 on 5 matching bases. This CDR3 is 15 amino acids long. Trimming took 6 bases from V and 5 from J, leaving 14 bases between them. The CDR3 coding sequence is TGTGCCAGCAGGACCGACAGACCTCATAATTCACCCCTCCACTTT. Its protein product is CASRTDRPHNSPLHF.

This clonotype was observed a few times. The chain recombines TRBV7-2 with TRBJ1-2; TRBD1 matches 8 bases. Germline values: CDR1 SGHTA, CDR2 FQGNSA. This CDR3 is built from 15 residues. V gave up 1 base and J gave up 7 bases; unmatched junction bases: 8. The CDR3 protein is CASSLVGQGAFGYTF. Written as DNA, the CDR3 is TGTGCCAGCAGCTTAGTGGGCCAGGGGGCGTTTGGCTACACCTTC.

This clonotype was recorded a few times. This chain links TRBV5-6 with TRBJ2-1; D perhaps matches TRBD1 (6 bases). Trimming left V 1 base short and J 1 base short, with 15 bases between. CDR1 is SGHDT, CDR2 YYEEEE, per germline. CDR3 length equals 17 residues. The DNA for the CDR3 is TGTGCCAGCAGCTTGTTAGGGGCAGGGGTTTCCTACAATGAGCAGTTCTTC. As protein: CASSLLGAGVSYNEQFF.

This clonotype has at least ten counts. J is TRBJ2-7 and V is TRBV5-1; 10 nucleotides agree with TRBD1. Trimming cost V 3 bases and J 4 bases; bases outside gene matches: 4. Germline-derived CDR1 and CDR2 are SGHRS and YFSETQ. This CDR3 comprises 14 residues. CDR3 coding DNA: TGCGCCAGCAGCTGGGGGACAGGGGTGTACGAGCAGTACTTC. Protein product: CASSWGTGVYEQYF.

The sample holds a few counts of this clonotype. The rearrangement joins TRBV5-1 to TRBJ2-1, with TRBD2 matching 9 bases. The germline CDR1 and CDR2 sequences are SGHRS and YFSETQ. The CDR3 has 15 residues. With V trimmed by 2 bases and J by 7 bases, 7 bases remained unmatched. The CDR3 reads CASSLVRTSANEQFF. CDR3 nucleotide sequence: TGCGCCAGCAGCTTAGTCCGGACTAGCGCAAATGAGCAGTTCTTC.